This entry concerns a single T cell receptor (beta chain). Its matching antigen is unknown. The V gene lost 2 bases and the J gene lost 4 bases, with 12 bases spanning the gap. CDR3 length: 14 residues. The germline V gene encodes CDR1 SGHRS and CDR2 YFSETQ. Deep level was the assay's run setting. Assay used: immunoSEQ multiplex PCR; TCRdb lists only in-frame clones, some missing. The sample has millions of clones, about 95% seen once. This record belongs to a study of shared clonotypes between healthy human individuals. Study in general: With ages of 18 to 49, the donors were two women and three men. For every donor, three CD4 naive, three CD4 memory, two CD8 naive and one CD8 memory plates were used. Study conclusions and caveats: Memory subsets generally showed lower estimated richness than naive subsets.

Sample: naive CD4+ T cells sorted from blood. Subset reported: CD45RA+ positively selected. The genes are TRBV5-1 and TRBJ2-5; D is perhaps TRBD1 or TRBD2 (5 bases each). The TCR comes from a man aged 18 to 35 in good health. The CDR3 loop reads CASSFSGDAETQYF. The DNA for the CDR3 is TGCGCCAGCAGCTTTTCCGGGGACGCAGAGACCCAGTACTTC.